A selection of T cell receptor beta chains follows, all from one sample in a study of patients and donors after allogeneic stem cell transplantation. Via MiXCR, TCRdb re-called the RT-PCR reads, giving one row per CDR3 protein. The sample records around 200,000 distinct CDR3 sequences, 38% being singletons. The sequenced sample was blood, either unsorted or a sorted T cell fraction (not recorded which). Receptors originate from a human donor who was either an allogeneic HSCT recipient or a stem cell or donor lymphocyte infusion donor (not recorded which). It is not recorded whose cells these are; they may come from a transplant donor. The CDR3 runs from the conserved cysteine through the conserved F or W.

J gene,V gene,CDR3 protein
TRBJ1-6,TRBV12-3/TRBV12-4,CASSPDPPSSYNSPLHF
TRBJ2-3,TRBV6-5,CASSWLVGSTDTQYF
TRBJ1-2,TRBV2,CASSDDKNYGYTF
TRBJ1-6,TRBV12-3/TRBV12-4,CASSFDRVSYNSPLHF
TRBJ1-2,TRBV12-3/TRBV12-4,CASRGDFYGYTF
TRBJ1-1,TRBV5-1,CASSWDRTTEAFF
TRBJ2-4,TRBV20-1,CSARDRLPGGIQYF
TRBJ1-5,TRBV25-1,CASSESGSSQPQHF
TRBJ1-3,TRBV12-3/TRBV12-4,CASSPWDRVSGNTIYF
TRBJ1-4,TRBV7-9,CASTQRDVAEKLFF
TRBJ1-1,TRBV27,CASRSTGDTEAFF
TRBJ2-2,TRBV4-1,CASSHPRDSGTGELFF
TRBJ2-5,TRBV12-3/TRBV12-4,CASSLRQAETQYF
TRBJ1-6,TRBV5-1,CASSLEKGRTLHF
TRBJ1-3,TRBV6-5,CASSGLSGNTIYF
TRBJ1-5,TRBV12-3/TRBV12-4,CASSLSLSFSNQPQHF
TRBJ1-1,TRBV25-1,CATTIGWNTEAFF
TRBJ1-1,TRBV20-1,CSAWLNTEAFF
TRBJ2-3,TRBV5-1,CASSWDRGTDTQYF
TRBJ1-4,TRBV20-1,CSASDRGDEKLFF
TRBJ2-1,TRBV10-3,CAISHPRGAYNEQFF
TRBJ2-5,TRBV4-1,CASSQDVGQGRETQYF
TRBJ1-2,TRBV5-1,CASSPEVRNGYTF
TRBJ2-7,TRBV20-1,CSARAGFHEQYF
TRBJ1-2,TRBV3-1,CASSPRGSTYYTF
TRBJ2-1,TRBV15,CATSRDDGGGAGNEQFF
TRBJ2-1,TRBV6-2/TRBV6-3,CASSYTGGAHNEQFF
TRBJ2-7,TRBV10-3,CAISRSVTGYEQYF
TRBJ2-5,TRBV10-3,CAISVQGIETQYF
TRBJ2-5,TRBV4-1,CASSQHLRVETQYF
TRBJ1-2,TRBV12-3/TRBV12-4,CASSLAPGYHGYTF
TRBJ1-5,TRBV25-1,CASRATGQGQSNQPQHF
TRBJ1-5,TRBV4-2,CASSQDYRDSNQPQHF
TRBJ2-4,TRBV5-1,CASSSGAVAKNIQYF
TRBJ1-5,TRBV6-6,CATADTGGGQPQHF
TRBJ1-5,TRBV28,CASSSPRQGRNQPRHF
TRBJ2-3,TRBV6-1,CASKRPNTQYF
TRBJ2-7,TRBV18,CASCPSKGSLAYEQYF
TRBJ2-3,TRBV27,CASSVQGLADTQYF
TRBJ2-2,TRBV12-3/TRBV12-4,CASSLLGGGELFF
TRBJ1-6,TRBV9,CASSGDGPNSPLHF
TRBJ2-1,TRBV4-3,CASSRRPGGQSSYNEQFF
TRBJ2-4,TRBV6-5,CASSYSPTTKSDIQYF
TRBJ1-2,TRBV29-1,CSVRSGTKNYGYTF
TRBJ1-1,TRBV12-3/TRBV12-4,CASSLAGTEAFF
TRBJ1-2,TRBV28,CASTKVLPGYTF